This T cell receptor beta chain was identified in a study of OX40 agonist ivuxolimab in advanced cancers. Study information: Males comprised 75% to 90% of the group, whose mean age was approximately 60 years (range 23 to 79).

The CDR3 totals 11 residues. Germline V CDR1 and CDR2: KGHSH, LQKENI. V lost 2 bases, J lost 11 bases, and 9 bases lay in between. Using immunoSEQ multiplex PCR, the repertoire was profiled, and TCRdb retains in-frame clones only, with some absent. The sample contains over 55,000 clones, about nine tenths of which appear only once. The TCR comes from an adult with an advanced solid tumor such as melanoma, head and neck, liver or kidney cancer. Sequenced material: CD4+ or CD8+ T cells sorted from blood, taken in a trial of the OX40 agonist ivuxolimab. The V call is TRBV18, the J call TRBJ1-1; D not resolved. For the CDR3, the DNA is TGTGCCAGCTCACCAGAAGGGAGTGCTTTCTTT. It codes for CASSPEGSAFF.